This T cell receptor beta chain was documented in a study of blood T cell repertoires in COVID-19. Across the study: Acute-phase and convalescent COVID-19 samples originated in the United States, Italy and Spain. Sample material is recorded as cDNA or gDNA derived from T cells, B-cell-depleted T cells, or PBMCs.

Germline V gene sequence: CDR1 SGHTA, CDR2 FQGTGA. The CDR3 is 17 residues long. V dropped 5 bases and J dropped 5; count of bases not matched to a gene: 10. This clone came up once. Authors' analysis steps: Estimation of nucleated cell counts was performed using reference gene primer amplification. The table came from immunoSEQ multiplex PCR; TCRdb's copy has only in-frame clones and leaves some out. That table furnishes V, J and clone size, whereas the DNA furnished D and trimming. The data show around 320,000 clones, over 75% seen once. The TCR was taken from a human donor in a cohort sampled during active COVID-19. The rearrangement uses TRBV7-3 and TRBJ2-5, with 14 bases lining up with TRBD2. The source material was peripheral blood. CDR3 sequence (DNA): TGTGCCAGCAGCCCGGGACTAGCGGGGGTAGGATGGGAGACCCAGTACTTC. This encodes CASSPGLAGVGWETQYF.